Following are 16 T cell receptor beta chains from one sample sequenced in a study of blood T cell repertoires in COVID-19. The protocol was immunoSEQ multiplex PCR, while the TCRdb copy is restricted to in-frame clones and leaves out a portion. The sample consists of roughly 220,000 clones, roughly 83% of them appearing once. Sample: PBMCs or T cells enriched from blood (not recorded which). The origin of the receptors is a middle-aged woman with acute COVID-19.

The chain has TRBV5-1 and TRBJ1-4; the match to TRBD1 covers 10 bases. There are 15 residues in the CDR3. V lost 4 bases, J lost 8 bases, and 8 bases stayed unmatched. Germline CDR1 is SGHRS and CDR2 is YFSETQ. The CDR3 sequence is CASSRTGTGVEKLFF. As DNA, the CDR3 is TGCGCCAGCAGCAGGACCGGGACAGGGGTGGAAAAACTGTTTTTT.

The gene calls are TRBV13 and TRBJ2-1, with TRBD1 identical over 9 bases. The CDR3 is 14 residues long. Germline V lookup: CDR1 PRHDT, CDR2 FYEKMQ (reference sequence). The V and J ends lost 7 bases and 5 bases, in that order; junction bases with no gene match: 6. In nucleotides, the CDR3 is TGTGCCAGCACCACAGGGGGCTTAGACAATGAGCAGTTCTTC. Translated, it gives CASTTGGLDNEQFF.

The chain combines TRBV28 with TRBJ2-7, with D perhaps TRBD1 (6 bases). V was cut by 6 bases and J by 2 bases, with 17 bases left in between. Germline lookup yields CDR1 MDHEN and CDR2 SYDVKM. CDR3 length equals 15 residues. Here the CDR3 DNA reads TGTGCCAGCAGGTTCACAATCGGACAGACCTACGAGCAGTACTTC. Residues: CASRFTIGQTYEQYF.

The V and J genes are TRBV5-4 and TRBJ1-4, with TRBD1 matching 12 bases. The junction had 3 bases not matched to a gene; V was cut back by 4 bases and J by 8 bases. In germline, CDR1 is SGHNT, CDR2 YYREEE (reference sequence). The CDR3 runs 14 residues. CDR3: CASSLGTGGEKLFF. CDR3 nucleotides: TGTGCCAGCAGCCTAGGGACAGGGGGCGAAAAACTGTTTTTT.

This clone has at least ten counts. The CDR3 DNA reads TGTGCCAGCAACGAAGCGGGGGGCACCGGGGAGCTGTTTTTT. Its protein is CASNEAGGTGELFF. The rearrangement joins TRBV3-1 (or the pseudogene TRBV3-2) to TRBJ2-2; 9 positions agree with TRBD2. Germline CDR1 is LGHDT and CDR2 is YNNKEL (reference sequence). The CDR3 has 14 residues. After removal of 7 bases from V and 4 bases from J, the junction contained 4 bases not matched to a gene.

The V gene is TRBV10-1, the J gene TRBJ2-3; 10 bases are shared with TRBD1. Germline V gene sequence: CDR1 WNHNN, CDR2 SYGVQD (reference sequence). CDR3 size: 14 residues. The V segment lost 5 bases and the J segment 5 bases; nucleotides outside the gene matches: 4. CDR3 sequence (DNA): TGCGCCAGCAGTACCGGGACAGGGGTAGATACGCAGTATTTT. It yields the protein CASSTGTGVDTQYF.

The CDR3 sequence: CASSIIGETDTQYF. The CDR3 bases are TGTGCCAGCAGCATCATAGGGGAAACAGATACGCAGTATTTT. This chain links TRBV21-1 with TRBJ2-3; the table's D call, TRBD1, was not checked against the DNA. TRBV21-1 is a pseudogene segment. The CDR3 contains 14 residues.

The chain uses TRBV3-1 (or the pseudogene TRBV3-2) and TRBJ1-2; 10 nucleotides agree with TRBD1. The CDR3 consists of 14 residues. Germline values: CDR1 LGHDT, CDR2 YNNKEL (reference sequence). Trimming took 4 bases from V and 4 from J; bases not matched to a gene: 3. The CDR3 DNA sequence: TGTGCCAGCAGCCTGGACAGGGGGTTCTATGGCTACACCTTC. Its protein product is CASSLDRGFYGYTF.

In DNA form, the CDR3 reads TGTGCCAGCAGCTTAGAACTCAATCAGCCCCAGCATTTT. It translates to CASSLELNQPQHF. The gene calls are TRBV7-2 and TRBJ1-5; no definite D call. CDR1 SGHTA and CDR2 FQGNSA come from the germline V gene. V lost 1 base and J lost 3, with 4 bases in between. This CDR3 has 13 amino acids.

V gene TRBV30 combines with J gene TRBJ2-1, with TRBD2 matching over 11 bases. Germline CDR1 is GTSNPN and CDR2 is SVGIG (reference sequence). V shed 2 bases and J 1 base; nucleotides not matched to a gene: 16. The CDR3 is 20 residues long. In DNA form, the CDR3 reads TGTGCCTGGAGTCCAATCGACGTCGCGGGACTAGCGGTTTCCTACAATGAGCAGTTCTTC. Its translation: CAWSPIDVAGLAVSYNEQFF.

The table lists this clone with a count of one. CDR3 protein: CASSGQEEKLFF. Written as DNA, the CDR3 is TGTGCCAGCAGCGGCCAGGAAGAAAAACTGTTTTTT. The chain has TRBV7-6 and TRBJ1-4; D gene uncertain. CDR3 length: 12 residues. Germline V gene lookup returns CDR1 SGHVS and CDR2 FNYEAQ. Trimming stripped 5 bases from V and 8 bases from J, with 9 bases between.

CDR3 DNA sequence: TGTGCCAGCTCACCACCGCGCAGGGGTGAAGCTTTCTTT. This codes for CASSPPRRGEAFF. The rearrangement joins TRBV18 to TRBJ1-1, with TRBD1 as a possible D gene (6 bases). The length of the CDR3 is 13 residues. V dropped 0 bases and J dropped 7 bases, with 9 bases sitting between them. CDR1 is KGHSH, CDR2 LQKENI, per germline.

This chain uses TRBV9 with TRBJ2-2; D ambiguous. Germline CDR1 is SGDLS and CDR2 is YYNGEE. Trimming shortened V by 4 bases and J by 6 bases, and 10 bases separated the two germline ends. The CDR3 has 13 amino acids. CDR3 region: CASSPNEAGELFF. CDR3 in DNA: TGTGCCAGCAGCCCAAACGAGGCCGGGGAGCTGTTTTTT.

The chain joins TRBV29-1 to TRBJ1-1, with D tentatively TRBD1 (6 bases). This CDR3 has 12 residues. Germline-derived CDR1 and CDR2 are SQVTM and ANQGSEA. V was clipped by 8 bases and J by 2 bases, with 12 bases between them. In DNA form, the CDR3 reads TGCAGCCTAAACAGGGAAAACACTGAAGCTTTCTTT. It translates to CSLNRENTEAFF. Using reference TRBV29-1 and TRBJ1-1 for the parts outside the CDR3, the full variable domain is SAVISQKPSRDICQRGTSLTIQCQVDSQVTMMFWYRQQPGQSLTLIATANQGSEATYESGFVIDKFPISRPNLTFSTLTVSNMSPEDSSIYLCSLNRENTEAFFGQGTRLTVV.

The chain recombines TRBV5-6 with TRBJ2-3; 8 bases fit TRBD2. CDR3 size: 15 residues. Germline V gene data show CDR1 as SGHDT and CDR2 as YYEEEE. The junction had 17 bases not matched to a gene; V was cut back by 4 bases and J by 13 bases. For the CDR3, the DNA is TGTGCCAGCAGCCCACCGGGGACTAGATCGGTGCCGGAGTATTTT. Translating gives CASSPPGTRSVPEYF.

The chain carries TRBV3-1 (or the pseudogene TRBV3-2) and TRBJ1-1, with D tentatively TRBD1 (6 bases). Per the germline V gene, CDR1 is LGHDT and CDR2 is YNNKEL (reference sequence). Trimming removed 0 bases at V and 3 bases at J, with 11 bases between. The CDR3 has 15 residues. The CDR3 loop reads CASSQDGGQYTEAFF. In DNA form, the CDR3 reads TGTGCCAGCAGCCAAGATGGAGGACAGTACACTGAAGCTTTCTTT.